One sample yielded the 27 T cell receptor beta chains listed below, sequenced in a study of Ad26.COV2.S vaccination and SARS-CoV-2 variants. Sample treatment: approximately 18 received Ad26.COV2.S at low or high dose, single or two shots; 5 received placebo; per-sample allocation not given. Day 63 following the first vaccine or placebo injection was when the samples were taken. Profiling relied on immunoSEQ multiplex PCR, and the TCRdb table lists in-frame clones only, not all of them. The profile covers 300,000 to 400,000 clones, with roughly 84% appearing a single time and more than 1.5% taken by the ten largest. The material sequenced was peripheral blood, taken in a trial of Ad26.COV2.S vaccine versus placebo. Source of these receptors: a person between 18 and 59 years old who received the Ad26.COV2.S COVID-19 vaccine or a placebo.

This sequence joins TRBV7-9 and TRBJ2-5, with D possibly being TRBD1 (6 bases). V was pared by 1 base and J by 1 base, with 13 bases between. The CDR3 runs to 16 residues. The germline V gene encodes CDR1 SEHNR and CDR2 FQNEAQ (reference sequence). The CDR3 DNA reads TGTGCCAGCAGCTTAGGGAGGCAAGGGGGCCAAGAGACCCAGTACTTC. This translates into CASSLGRQGGQETQYF.

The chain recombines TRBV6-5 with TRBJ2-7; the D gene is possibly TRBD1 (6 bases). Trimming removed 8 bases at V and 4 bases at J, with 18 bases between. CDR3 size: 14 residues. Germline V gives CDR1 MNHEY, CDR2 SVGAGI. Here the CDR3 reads CASQWAAGVYEQYF. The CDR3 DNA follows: TGTGCCAGCCAATGGGCGGCAGGGGTATACGAGCAGTACTTC.

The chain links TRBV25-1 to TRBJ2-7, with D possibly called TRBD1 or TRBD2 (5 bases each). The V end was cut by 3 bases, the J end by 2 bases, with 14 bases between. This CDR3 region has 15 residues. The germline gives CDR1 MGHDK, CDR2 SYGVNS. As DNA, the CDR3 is TGTGCCAGCAGTGATACGGGGCGCCATGCCTACGAGCAGTACTTC. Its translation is CASSDTGRHAYEQYF.

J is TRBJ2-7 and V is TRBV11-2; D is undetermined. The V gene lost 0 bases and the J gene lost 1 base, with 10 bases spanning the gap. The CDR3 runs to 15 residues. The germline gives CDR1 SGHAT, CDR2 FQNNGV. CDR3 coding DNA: TGTGCCAGCAGCTTAGACAGGACGCGATCCTACGAGCAGTACTTC. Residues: CASSLDRTRSYEQYF.

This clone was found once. The CDR3 sequence: CASSLAGARGYTF. CDR3 DNA: TGTGCCAGCAGCTTAGCAGGGGCGCGCGGCTACACCTTC. The chain is built from TRBV11-2 and TRBJ1-2, with D maybe TRBD1 (6 bases). The germline gives CDR1 SGHAT, CDR2 FQNNGV. V was pared by 1 base and J by 8 bases, with 11 bases between. The CDR3 contains 13 residues.

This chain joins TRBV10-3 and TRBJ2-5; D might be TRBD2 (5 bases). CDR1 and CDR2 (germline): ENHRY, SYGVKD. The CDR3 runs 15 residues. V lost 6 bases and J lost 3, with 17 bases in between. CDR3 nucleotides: TGTGCCATCAGCCACCCTCCGGGGAAGGAAGAGACCCAGTACTTC. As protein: CAISHPPGKEETQYF.

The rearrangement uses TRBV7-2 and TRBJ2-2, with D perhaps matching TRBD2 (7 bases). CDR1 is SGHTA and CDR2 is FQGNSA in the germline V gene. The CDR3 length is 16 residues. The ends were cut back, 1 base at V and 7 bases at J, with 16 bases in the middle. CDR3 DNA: TGTGCCAGCAGCTTAGTTGCGGGGGCGCAAAACGGGGAGCTGTTTTTT. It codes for CASSLVAGAQNGELFF.

CDR3 amino acids: CASSYEGQGVYSNQPQHF. CDR3 nucleotides: TGTGCCAGCAGTTACGAAGGACAGGGGGTTTATAGCAATCAGCCCCAGCATTTT. V gene TRBV6-2 or TRBV6-3 combines with J gene TRBJ1-5; 10 bases line up with TRBD1. Per the germline V gene, CDR1 is MNHEY and CDR2 is SVGEGT. The length of the CDR3 is 18 residues. Losses at the gene ends were 2 bases for V and 0 bases for J; bases not matched to a gene: 7.

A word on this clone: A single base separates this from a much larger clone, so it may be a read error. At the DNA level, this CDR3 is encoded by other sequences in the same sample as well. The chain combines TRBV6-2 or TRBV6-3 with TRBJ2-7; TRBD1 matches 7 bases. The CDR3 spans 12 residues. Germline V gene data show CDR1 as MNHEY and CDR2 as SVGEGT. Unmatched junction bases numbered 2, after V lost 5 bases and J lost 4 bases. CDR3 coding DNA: TGTGCCAGCAGTCGACAGGGTTACGAGCAGTACTTC. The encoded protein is CASSRQGYEQYF.

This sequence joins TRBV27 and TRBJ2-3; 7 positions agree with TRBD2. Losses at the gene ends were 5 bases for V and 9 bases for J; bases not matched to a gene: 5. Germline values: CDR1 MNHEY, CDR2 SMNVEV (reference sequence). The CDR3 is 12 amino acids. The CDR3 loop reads CASSPTSTTQYF. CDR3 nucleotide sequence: TGTGCCAGCAGTCCGACTAGCACCACGCAGTATTTT.

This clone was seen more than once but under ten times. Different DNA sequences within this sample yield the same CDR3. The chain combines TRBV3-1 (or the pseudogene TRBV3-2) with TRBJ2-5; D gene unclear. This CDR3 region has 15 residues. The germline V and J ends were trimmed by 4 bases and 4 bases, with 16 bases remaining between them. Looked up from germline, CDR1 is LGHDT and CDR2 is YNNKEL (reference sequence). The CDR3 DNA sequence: TGTGCCAGCAGCCTTGGGCGGCCCCGTGCAGAGACCCAGTACTTC. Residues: CASSLGRPRAETQYF.

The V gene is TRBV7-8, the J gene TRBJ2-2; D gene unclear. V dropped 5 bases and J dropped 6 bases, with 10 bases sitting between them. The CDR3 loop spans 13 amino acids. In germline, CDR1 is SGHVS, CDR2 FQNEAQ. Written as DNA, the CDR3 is TGTGCCAGCAGCGAACAACGGTCCGGGGAGCTGTTTTTT. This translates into CASSEQRSGELFF.

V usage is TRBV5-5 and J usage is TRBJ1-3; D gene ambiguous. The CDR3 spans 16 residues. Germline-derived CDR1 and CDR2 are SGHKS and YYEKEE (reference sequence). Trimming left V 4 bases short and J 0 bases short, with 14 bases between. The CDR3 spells CASSPRRSRSGNTIYF. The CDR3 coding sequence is TGTGCCAGCAGCCCCCGGAGGTCACGCTCTGGAAACACCATATATTTT.

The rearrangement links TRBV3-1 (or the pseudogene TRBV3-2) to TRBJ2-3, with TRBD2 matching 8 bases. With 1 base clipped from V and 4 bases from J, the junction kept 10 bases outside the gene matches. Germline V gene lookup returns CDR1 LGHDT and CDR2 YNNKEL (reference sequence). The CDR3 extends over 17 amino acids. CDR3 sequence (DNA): TGTGCCAGCAGCCAAGGCCGGGGCCTAGCGGGCCCAGATACGCAGTATTTT. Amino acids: CASSQGRGLAGPDTQYF.

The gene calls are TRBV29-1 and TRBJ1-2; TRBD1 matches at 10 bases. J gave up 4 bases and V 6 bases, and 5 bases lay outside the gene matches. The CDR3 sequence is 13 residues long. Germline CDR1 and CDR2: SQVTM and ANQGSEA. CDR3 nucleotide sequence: TGCAGCGTCGACAGGGGGCTGGTCTATGGCTACACCTTC. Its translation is CSVDRGLVYGYTF.

The CDR3 reads CASSQIYRGADTQYF. The CDR3, as DNA: TGTGCCAGCAGTCAGATATACCGGGGAGCAGATACGCAGTATTTT. The V and J genes are TRBV6-6 and TRBJ2-3; D is perhaps TRBD2 (5 bases). CDR1 is MNHNY and CDR2 is SVGAGI in the germline V gene (reference sequence). CDR3 length equals 15 residues. V was shortened by 5 bases and J by 4 bases, with 16 bases between the two germline ends.

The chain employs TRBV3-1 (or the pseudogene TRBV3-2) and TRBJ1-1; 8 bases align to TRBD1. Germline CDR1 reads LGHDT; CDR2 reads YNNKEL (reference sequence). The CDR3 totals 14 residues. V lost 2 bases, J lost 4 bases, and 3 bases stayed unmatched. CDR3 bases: TGTGCCAGCAGCCAATCCGACAGGGGCACTGAAGCTTTCTTT. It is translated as CASSQSDRGTEAFF.

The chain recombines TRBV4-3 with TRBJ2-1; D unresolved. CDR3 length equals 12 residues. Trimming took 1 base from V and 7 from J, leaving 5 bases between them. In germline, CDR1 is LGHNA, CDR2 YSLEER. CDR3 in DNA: TGCGCCAGCAGCCAAGTCGCAAATGAGCAGTTCTTC. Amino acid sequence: CASSQVANEQFF.

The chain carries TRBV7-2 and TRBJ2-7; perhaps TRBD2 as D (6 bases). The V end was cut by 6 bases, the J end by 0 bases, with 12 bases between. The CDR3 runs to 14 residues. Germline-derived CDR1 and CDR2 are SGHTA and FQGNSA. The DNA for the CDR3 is TGTGCCAGCAGACCCGGGGGTAGCTCCTACGAGCAGTACTTC. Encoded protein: CASRPGGSSYEQYF.

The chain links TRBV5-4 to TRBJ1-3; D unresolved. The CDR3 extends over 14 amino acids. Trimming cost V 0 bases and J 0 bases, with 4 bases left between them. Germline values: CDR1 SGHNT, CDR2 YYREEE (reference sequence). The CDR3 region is CASSLDSSGNTIYF. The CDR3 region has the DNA TGTGCCAGCAGCTTGGACAGCTCTGGAAACACCATATATTTT.

The CDR3 DNA follows: TGTGCCAGCTCACCAGACCGGGACCGCACTGAAGCTTTCTTT. Translating gives CASSPDRDRTEAFF. The V and J genes are TRBV18 and TRBJ1-1, with TRBD1 as a possible D gene (5 bases). Germline assignment: CDR1 KGHSH and CDR2 LQKENI. V was cut by 2 bases and J by 4 bases, with 11 bases left in between. The CDR3 consists of 14 residues.

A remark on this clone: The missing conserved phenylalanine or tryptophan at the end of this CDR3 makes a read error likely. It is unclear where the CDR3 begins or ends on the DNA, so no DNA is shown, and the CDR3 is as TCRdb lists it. The CDR3 sequence: CASSGGSL. The chain combines TRBV21-1 with TRBJ1-2. TRBV21-1 is described as a pseudogene. The CDR3 is made up of 8 amino acids, end residues included.

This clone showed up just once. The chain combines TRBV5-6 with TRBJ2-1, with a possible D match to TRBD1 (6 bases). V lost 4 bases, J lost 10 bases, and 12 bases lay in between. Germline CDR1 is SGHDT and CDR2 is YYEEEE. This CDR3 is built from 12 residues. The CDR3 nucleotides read TGTGCCAGCAGCCGTGACAGGCAGGAGCAGTTCTTC. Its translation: CASSRDRQEQFF. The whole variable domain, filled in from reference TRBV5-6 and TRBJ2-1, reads DAGVTQSPTHLIKTRGQQVTLRCSPKSGHDTVSWYQQALGQGPQFIFQYYEEEERQRGNFPDRFSGHQFPNYSSELNVNALLLGDSALYLCASSRDRQEQFFGPGTRLTVL.

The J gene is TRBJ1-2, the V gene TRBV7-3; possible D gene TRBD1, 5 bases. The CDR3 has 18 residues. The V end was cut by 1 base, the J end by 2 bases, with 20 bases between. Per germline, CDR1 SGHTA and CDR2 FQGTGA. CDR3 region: CASSLKQSKGLPNYGYTF. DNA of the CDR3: TGTGCCAGCAGCTTAAAACAGTCTAAGGGGCTTCCAAACTATGGCTACACCTTC.

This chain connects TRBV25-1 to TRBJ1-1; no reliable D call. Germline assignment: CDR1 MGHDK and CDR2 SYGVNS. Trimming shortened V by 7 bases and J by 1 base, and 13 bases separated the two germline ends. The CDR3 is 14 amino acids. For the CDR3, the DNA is TGTGCCAGCAACGGCAGGCAACCGAACACTGAAGCTTTCTTT. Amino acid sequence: CASNGRQPNTEAFF.

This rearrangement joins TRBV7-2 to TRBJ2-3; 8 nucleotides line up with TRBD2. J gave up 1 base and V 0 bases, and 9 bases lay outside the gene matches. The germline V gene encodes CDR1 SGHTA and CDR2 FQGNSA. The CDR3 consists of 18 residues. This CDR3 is CASSLASGGGGRTDTQYF. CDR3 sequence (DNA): TGTGCCAGCAGCTTAGCCAGCGGGGGTGGGGGACGCACAGATACGCAGTATTTT.

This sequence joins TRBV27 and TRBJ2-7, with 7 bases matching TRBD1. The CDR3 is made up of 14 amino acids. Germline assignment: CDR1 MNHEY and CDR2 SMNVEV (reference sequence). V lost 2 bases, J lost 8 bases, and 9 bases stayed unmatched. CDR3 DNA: TGTGCCAGCAGTTTAGACCGGGACAGACCAAAGCAGTACTTC. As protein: CASSLDRDRPKQYF.